Presented here are 17 T cell receptor beta chains from one specimen sequenced in a study of blood T cell repertoires in COVID-19. Repertoires were generated with immunoSEQ multiplex PCR, while TCRdb's copy carries only in-frame clones and drops some. The sample consists of 300,000 to 350,000 clones, around 92% of them appearing once. Sequenced input: PBMCs or T cells enriched from blood (not recorded which). These receptors all stem from a woman younger than 45 who had recovered from COVID-19.

This chain joins TRBV7-9 and TRBJ2-7; no clear D gene. Trimming shortened V by 3 bases and J by 2 bases, and 5 bases separated the two germline ends. CDR1 and CDR2 from the germline V gene are SEHNR and FQNEAQ (reference sequence). The CDR3 totals 12 residues. CDR3 residues: CASSFSAYEQYF. The CDR3 DNA is TGTGCCAGCAGCTTTTCAGCCTACGAGCAGTACTTC.

CDR3 DNA: TGTGCCAGCAGCTTAGGAGGGAATCTCTACGAGCAGTACTTC. It yields the protein CASSLGGNLYEQYF. The chain employs TRBV5-6 and TRBJ2-7; tentative D call: TRBD2 (6 bases). Germline V lookup: CDR1 SGHDT, CDR2 YYEEEE. Trimming removed 2 bases from V and 3 bases from J, with 12 bases in between. This CDR3 has 14 residues.

This rearrangement joins TRBV18 to TRBJ1-3; D perhaps matches TRBD1 (5 bases). Trimming removed 3 bases from V and 0 bases from J, with 15 bases in between. The CDR3 consists of 17 residues. The germline V gene encodes CDR1 KGHSH and CDR2 LQKENI. The CDR3 DNA reads TGTGCCAGCTCACCCGGGCCAGGGATAAGCTCTGGAAACACCATATATTTT. Protein: CASSPGPGISSGNTIYF.

J is TRBJ2-1 and V is TRBV7-9, with 13 bases identical to TRBD2. CDR1 is SEHNR, CDR2 FQNEAQ, per germline (reference sequence). This CDR3 comprises 19 residues. Germline trimming cut 5 bases from V and 2 bases from J; bases unmatched to any gene: 12. The CDR3: CASSPGGLAGSLTYNEQFF. DNA of the CDR3: TGTGCCAGCAGCCCCGGGGGACTAGCGGGAAGTTTGACCTACAATGAGCAGTTCTTC. Looking up the rest from reference TRBV7-9 and TRBJ2-1 gives the full variable domain: DTGVSQNPRHKITKRGQNVTFRCDPISEHNRLYWYRQTLGQGPEFLTYFQNEAQLEKSRLLSDRFSAERPKGSFSTLEIQRTEQGDSAMYLCASSPGGLAGSLTYNEQFFGPGTRLTVL.

The genes are TRBV6-5 and TRBJ2-7; 10 bases map to TRBD1. The CDR3 contains 14 residues. Germline V lookup: CDR1 MNHEY, CDR2 SVGAGI. With V trimmed by 5 bases and J by 2 bases, 3 bases remained unmatched. As DNA, the CDR3 is TGTGCCAGCAGTCCGGGACAGGGGACCTACGAGCAGTACTTC. This sequence encodes CASSPGQGTYEQYF.

The genes are TRBV12-3 or TRBV12-4 and TRBJ1-1; 8 bases line up with TRBD1. Trimming cost V 5 bases and J 9 bases; bases outside gene matches: 5. The CDR3 extends over 12 amino acids. CDR3 loop: CASSGQGQQAFF. The CDR3 DNA reads TGTGCCAGCAGTGGACAGGGCCAGCAAGCTTTCTTT.

The chain combines TRBV6-5 with TRBJ1-3; the D is unclear. CDR1 is MNHEY, CDR2 SVGAGI, per germline. The CDR3 is made up of 15 amino acids. The V end was cut by 2 bases, the J end by 0 bases, with 8 bases between. The CDR3 loop reads CASSYEGFSGNTIYF. The CDR3 DNA sequence: TGTGCCAGCAGTTACGAGGGCTTCTCTGGAAACACCATATATTTT.

V is TRBV28 and J is TRBJ2-7, with a tentative D call TRBD1 (6 bases). The ends were cut back, 6 bases at V and 3 bases at J, with 21 bases in the middle. Germline CDR1 reads MDHEN; CDR2 reads SYDVKM. The CDR3 is 16 amino acids. CDR3 amino acids: CASSLRPPDSFYEQYF. DNA of the CDR3: TGTGCCAGCAGCCTCCGGCCCCCGGACAGCTTCTACGAGCAGTACTTC.

V is TRBV5-1 and J is TRBJ1-4; weak D call: TRBD1 (5 bases). With 2 bases removed from V and 5 bases from J, the gap between germline ends came to 10 bases. The CDR3 contains 14 residues. Germline loops: CDR1 SGHRS, CDR2 YFSETQ. The CDR3 DNA reads TGCGCCAGCAGCTTACAGGCTTTGAATGAAAAACTGTTTTTT. Translating it yields CASSLQALNEKLFF. Complete variable domain (other parts from reference TRBV5-1 and TRBJ1-4): KAGVTQTPRYLIKTRGQQVTLSCSPISGHRSVSWYQQTPGQGLQFLFEYFSETQRNKGNFPGRFSGRQFSNSRSEMNVSTLELGDSALYLCASSLQALNEKLFFGSGTQLSVL.

The chain links TRBV11-2 to TRBJ2-3; D call uncertain. This CDR3 comprises 12 residues. Trimming left V 3 bases short and J 2 bases short, with 3 bases between. Germline CDR1 is SGHAT and CDR2 is FQNNGV. The CDR3 region is CASSFLTDTQYF. The CDR3 bases are TGTGCCAGCAGCTTCCTCACAGATACGCAGTATTTT.

The chain uses TRBV7-9 and TRBJ2-7; TRBD1 agrees at 7 bases. Per the germline V gene, CDR1 is SEHNR and CDR2 is FQNEAQ (reference sequence). Trimming took 5 bases from V and 0 from J; bases not matched to a gene: 10. This CDR3 has 16 amino acids. CDR3 bases: TGTGCCAGCAGCACCAGACAGGGCAGGAGCTCCTACGAGCAGTACTTC. This encodes CASSTRQGRSSYEQYF.

J is TRBJ2-5 and V is TRBV7-2; TRBD2 matches at 11 bases. The germline CDR1 and CDR2 sequences are SGHTA and FQGNSA. The CDR3 length is 15 residues. V lost 1 base and J lost 4; bases outside the gene matches: 2. CDR3 coding DNA: TGTGCCAGCAGCTTAGTGGGGACTAGCGGAGAGACCCAGTACTTC. It is translated as CASSLVGTSGETQYF.

The CDR3 DNA is TGTGCCAGCAGCGCAGGGTCAGAGACCCAGTACTTC. This sequence encodes CASSAGSETQYF. V and J are TRBV6-5 and TRBJ2-5; D possibly corresponds to TRBD1 (5 bases). The CDR3 loop spans 12 amino acids. Germline-derived CDR1 and CDR2 are MNHEY and SVGAGI. Trimming shortened V by 6 bases and J by 4 bases, and 9 bases separated the two germline ends.

This clone has a single count. V is TRBV29-1 and J is TRBJ1-2; 7 nucleotides agree with TRBD1. Germline-derived CDR1 and CDR2 are SQVTM and ANQGSEA. The CDR3 totals 14 residues. Germline trimming cut 6 bases from V and 4 bases from J; bases unmatched to any gene: 11. This chain's CDR3 is CSVLGQALPYGYTF. The CDR3 DNA is TGCAGCGTGCTAGGACAGGCGTTGCCCTATGGCTACACCTTC. Filled out from reference TRBV29-1 and TRBJ1-2, the complete variable domain reads SAVISQKPSRDICQRGTSLTIQCQVDSQVTMMFWYRQQPGQSLTLIATANQGSEATYESGFVIDKFPISRPNLTFSTLTVSNMSPEDSSIYLCSVLGQALPYGYTFGSGTRLTVV.

This sequence joins TRBV2 and TRBJ2-7; D might be TRBD1 (6 bases). The CDR3 covers 14 residues. Trimming pared 5 bases from V and 3 bases from J, leaving 14 bases between. Germline loops: CDR1 SNHLY, CDR2 FYNNEI. The chain's CDR3 is CASSHREINYEQYF. DNA for the CDR3: TGTGCCAGCAGTCACAGGGAAATAAACTACGAGCAGTACTTC.

The chain is built from TRBV28 and TRBJ2-2; 8 bases fit TRBD1. With V trimmed by 1 base and J by 5 bases, 6 bases remained unmatched. Germline lookup yields CDR1 MDHEN and CDR2 SYDVKM. The CDR3 sequence is 16 residues long. The CDR3 region has the DNA TGTGCCAGCAGTTTATTCGGACAGGGCCTAACCGGGGAGCTGTTTTTT. This translates into CASSLFGQGLTGELFF. The whole variable domain, remainder taken from reference TRBV28 and TRBJ2-2, is DVKVTQSSRYLVKRTGEKVFLECVQDMDHENMFWYRQDPGLGLRLIYFSYDVKMKEKGDIPEGYSVSREKKERFSLILESASTNQTSMYLCASSLFGQGLTGELFFGEGSRLTVL.

The rearrangement links TRBV7-2 to TRBJ2-5, with TRBD1 as a possible D gene (6 bases). Germline CDR1 SGHTA, CDR2 FQGNSA. This CDR3 spans 14 amino acids. V dropped 1 base and J dropped 7 bases, with 13 bases sitting between them. CDR3 region: CASSLDRALGTQYF. The CDR3 coding sequence is TGTGCCAGCAGCTTAGACAGGGCCCTCGGGACCCAGTACTTC.